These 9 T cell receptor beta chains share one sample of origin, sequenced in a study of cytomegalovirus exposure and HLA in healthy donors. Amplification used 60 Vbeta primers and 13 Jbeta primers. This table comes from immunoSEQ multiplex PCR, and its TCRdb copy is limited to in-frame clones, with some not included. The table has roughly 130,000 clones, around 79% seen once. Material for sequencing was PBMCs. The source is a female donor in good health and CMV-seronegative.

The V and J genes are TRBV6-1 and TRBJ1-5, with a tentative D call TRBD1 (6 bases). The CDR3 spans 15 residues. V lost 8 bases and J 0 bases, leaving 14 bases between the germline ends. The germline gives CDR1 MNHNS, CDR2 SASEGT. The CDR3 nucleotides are TGTGCCAGCCGGGGGGGCCCCTATAGCAATCAGCCCCAGCATTTT. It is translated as CASRGGPYSNQPQHF.

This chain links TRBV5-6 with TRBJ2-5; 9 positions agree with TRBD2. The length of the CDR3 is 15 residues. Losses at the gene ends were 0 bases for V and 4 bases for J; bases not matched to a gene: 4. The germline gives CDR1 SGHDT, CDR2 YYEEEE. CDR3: CASSLELAGGETQYF. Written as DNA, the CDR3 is TGTGCCAGCAGCTTGGAACTAGCGGGCGGAGAGACCCAGTACTTC.

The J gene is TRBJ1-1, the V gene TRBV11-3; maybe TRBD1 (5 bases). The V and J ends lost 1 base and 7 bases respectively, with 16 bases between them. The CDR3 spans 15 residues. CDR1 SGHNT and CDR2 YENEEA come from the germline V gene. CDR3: CASSLGPGPVHEAFF. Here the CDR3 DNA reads TGTGCCAGCAGCTTAGGCCCAGGGCCGGTCCATGAAGCTTTCTTT.

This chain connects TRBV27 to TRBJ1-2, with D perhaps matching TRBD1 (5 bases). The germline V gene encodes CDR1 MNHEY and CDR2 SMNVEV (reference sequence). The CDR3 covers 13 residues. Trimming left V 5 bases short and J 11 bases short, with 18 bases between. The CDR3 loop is CASSPRQGHWYTF. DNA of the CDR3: TGTGCCAGCAGTCCTAGGCAGGGCCACTGGTACACCTTC.

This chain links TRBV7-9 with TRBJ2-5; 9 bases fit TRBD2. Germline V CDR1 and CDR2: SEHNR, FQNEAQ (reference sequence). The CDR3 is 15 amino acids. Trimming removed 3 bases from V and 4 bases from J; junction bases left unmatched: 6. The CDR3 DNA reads TGTGCCAGCAGCTTGTCAGCGGGGGGCTTAGAGACCCAGTACTTC. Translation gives CASSLSAGGLETQYF.

CDR3 nucleotide sequence: TGTGCCAGCAGTTTTTCCGGGGGGAACACTGAAGCTTTCTTT. It codes for CASSFSGGNTEAFF. The chain couples TRBV5-4 to TRBJ1-1; a weak D match, TRBD1 (5 bases). Germline CDR1 is SGHNT and CDR2 is YYREEE (reference sequence). This CDR3 spans 14 amino acids. V shed 5 bases and J shed 1 base, with 12 bases lying between them.

CDR3 in amino acids: CASSEYVAGMNTGELFF. The CDR3 DNA reads as TGTGCCAGCAGTGAATACGTGGCAGGGATGAACACCGGGGAGCTGTTTTTT. The chain employs TRBV6-1 and TRBJ2-2, with a tentative D call TRBD1 (5 bases). Germline V gives CDR1 MNHNS, CDR2 SASEGT. The CDR3 is 17 amino acids. Trimming pared 2 bases from V and 1 base from J, leaving 14 bases between.

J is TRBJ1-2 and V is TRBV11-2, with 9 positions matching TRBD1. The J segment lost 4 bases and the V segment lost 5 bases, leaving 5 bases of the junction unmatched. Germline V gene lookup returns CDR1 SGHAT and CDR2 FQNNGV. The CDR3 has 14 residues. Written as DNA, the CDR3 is TGTGCCAGCAGCCCCACAGGGGGCGGCTATGGCTACACCTTC. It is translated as CASSPTGGGYGYTF.

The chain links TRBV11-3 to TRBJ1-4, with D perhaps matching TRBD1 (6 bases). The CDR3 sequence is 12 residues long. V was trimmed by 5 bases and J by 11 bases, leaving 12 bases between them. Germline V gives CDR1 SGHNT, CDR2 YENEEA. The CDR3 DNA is TGTGCCAGCAGCGTCAGGGGTCGGAAACTGTTTTTT. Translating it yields CASSVRGRKLFF.